The source of this T cell receptor (beta chain) is a study of Graves' ophthalmopathy and Graves' hyperthyroidism. Study information: Cases classed as stable hyperthyroidism had no ophthalmopathy within 18 months of follow-up. Findings and limits, study-wide: Most thyroid clonotypes with frequency above 0.001 were detected in blood too.

Hyperthyroidism cases were recent diagnoses of under 2 months' duration in people aged 18 to 65. Patients with other autoimmune diseases, uncontrolled infections, pregnancy or lactation were excluded. The CDR3 runs to 13 residues. Between the trimmed V and J ends, which lost 8 bases and 3 bases, there was a span of 14 bases. In germline, CDR1 is SEHNR, CDR2 FQNEAQ (reference sequence). For repertoire sequencing, the TCR beta CDR3 regions were amplified from RNA transcripts. Second-round multiplex PCR came after a first-round RT-PCR that employed HTBI primers. TCRdb passed the multiplex PCR reads through MiXCR, listing each CDR3 protein once. The table has about 1.1 million distinct CDR3 sequences, 35% to 45% seen once; the top ten hold roughly 11%. Note on this clonotype: The antigen remains undetermined.

Sequencing input: peripheral blood or thyroid tissue (not recorded which). The receptor comes from an adult man with Graves' hyperthyroidism. J is TRBJ2-7 and V is TRBV7-9; possible D gene TRBD1, 6 bases. CDR3 coding DNA: TGTGCCAGCGGCCCTCCCAGGGGCTACGAGCAGTACTTC. Its translation: CASGPPRGYEQYF.